Following are 2 T cell receptor beta chains from one sample sequenced in a study of shared clonotypes between healthy human individuals. Only in-frame clones appear in the TCRdb table, and some are missing; sequencing was by immunoSEQ multiplex PCR. The sample has under 350,000 clones, around 90% seen once; the top ten hold roughly 17%. What was sequenced was memory CD8+ T cells sorted from blood. The subset was: CD45RO+ cells pooled with CCR7-negative TemRA cells. All receptors derive from a man younger than 35 in good health.

V usage is TRBV4-1 and J usage is TRBJ2-2, with D possibly TRBD1 on 5 matching bases. V lost 1 base and J 4 bases, leaving 16 bases between the germline ends. Germline values: CDR1 MGHRA, CDR2 YSYEKL. This CDR3 spans 17 amino acids. CDR3 nucleotides: TGCGCCAGCAGCCAAGTTGTCGACAGATTATCCACCGGGGAGCTGTTTTTT. This encodes CASSQVVDRLSTGELFF.

The V gene is TRBV7-9, the J gene TRBJ2-3; 13 bases fit TRBD2. V trimming: 5 bases; J trimming: 4 bases; junction bases outside the gene matches: 6. The germline V gene encodes CDR1 SEHNR and CDR2 FQNEAQ (reference sequence). The CDR3 runs 16 residues. CDR3 bases: TGTGCCAGCAGCGCCGGGACTAGCGGGAACGCAGATACGCAGTATTTT. It codes for CASSAGTSGNADTQYF.